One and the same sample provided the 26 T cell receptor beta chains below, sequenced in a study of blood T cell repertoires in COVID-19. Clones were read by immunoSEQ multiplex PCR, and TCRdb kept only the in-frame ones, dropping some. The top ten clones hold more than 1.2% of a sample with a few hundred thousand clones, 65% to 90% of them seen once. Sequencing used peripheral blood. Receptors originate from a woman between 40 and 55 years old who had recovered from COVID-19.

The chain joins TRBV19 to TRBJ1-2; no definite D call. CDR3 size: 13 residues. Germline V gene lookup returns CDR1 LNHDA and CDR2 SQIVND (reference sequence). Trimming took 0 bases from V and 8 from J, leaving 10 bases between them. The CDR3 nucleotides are TGTGCCAGTAGTATAGATCGGGGTGGCGGCTACACCTTC. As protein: CASSIDRGGGYTF.

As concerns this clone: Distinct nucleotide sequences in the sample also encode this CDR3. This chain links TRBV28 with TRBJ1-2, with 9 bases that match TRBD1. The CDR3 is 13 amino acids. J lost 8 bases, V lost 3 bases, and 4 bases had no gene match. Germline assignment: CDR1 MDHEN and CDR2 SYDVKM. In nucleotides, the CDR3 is TGTGCCAGCAGTTTGACAGGGGGTTACGGCTACACCTTC. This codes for CASSLTGGYGYTF.

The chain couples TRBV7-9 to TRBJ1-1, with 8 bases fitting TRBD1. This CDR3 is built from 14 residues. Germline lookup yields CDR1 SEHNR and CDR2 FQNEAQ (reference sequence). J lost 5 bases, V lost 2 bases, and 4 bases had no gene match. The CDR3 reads CASSLRQGATEAFF. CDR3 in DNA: TGTGCCAGCAGCTTACGTCAGGGGGCAACTGAAGCTTTCTTT. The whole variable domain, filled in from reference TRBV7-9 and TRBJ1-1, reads DTGVSQNPRHKITKRGQNVTFRCDPISEHNRLYWYRQTLGQGPEFLTYFQNEAQLEKSRLLSDRFSAERPKGSFSTLEIQRTEQGDSAMYLCASSLRQGATEAFFGQGTRLTVV.

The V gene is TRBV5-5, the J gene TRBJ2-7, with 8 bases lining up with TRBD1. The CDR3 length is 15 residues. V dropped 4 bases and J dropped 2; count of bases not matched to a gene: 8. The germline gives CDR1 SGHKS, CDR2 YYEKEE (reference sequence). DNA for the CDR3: TGTGCCAGCAGCCCCTACCCGGGACAGGCCTACGAGCAGTACTTC. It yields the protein CASSPYPGQAYEQYF.

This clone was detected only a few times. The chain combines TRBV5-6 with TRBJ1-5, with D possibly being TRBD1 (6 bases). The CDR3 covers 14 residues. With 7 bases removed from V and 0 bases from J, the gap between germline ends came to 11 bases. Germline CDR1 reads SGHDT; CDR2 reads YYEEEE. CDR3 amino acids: CASRTADSNQPQHF. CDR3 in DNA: TGTGCCAGCCGGACAGCTGATAGCAATCAGCCCCAGCATTTT.

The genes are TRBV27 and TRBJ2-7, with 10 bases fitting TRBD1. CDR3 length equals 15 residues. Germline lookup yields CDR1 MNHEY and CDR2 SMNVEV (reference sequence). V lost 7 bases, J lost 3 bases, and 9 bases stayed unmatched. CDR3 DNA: TGTGCCAGCACCGCCGGGACAGGGGTTTTCTACGAGCAGTACTTC. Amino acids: CASTAGTGVFYEQYF.

The CDR3 nucleotides are TGTGCCAGCGGAACCCCGCAGGGGGCGACAGATACGCAGTATTTT. Amino acids: CASGTPQGATDTQYF. This chain links TRBV28 with TRBJ2-3; TRBD1 matches at 8 bases. V lost 8 bases to trimming and J lost 3 bases; unmatched junction nucleotides: 10. The CDR3 runs 15 residues. Per germline, CDR1 MDHEN and CDR2 SYDVKM. Complete variable domain (other parts from reference TRBV28 and TRBJ2-3): DVKVTQSSRYLVKRTGEKVFLECVQDMDHENMFWYRQDPGLGLRLIYFSYDVKMKEKGDIPEGYSVSREKKERFSLILESASTNQTSMYLCASGTPQGATDTQYFGPGTRLTVL.

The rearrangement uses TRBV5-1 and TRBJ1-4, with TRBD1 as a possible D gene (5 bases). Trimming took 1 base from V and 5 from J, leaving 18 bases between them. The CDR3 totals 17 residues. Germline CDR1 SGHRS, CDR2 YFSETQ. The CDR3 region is CASSLTSLPGLNEKLFF. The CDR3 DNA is TGCGCCAGCAGCTTGACTTCCCTACCGGGACTGAATGAAAAACTGTTTTTT.

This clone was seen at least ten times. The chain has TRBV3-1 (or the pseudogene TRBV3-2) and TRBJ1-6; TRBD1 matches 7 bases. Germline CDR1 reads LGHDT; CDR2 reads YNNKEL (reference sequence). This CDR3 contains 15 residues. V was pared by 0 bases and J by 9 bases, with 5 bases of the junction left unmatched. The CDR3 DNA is TGTGCCAGCAGCCAAGATACGACAGGGAGTTCACCCCTCCACTTT. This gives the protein CASSQDTTGSSPLHF.

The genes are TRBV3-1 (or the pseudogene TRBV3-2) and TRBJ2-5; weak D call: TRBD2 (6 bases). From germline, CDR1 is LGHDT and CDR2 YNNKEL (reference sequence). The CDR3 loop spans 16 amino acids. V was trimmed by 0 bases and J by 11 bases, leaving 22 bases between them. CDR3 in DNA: TGTGCCAGCAGCCAAGATTGGACTGCTGAGCCGGGGGTACAGTACTTC. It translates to CASSQDWTAEPGVQYF.

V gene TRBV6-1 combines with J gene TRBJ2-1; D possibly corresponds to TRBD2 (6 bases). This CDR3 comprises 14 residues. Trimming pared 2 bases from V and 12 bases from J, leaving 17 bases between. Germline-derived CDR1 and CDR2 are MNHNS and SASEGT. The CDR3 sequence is CASSEMRGETGQFF. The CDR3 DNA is TGTGCCAGCAGTGAAATGCGGGGAGAGACTGGGCAGTTCTTC.

CDR3 in amino acids: CAITDGRGQTGELFF. The CDR3 DNA reads as TGTGCCATCACCGATGGAAGGGGGCAAACCGGGGAGCTGTTTTTT. V usage is TRBV10-3 and J usage is TRBJ2-2; 7 bases align to TRBD1. The CDR3 runs to 15 residues. Germline-derived CDR1 and CDR2 are ENHRY and SYGVKD. Trimming cost V 7 bases and J 5 bases; bases outside gene matches: 10.

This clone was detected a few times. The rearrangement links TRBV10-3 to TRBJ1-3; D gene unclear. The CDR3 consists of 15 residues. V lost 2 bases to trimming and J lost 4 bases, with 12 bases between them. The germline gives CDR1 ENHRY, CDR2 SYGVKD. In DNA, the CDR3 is TGTGCCATCAGTGAGACCACCCGGTCCGGAAACACCATATATTTT. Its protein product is CAISETTRSGNTIYF.

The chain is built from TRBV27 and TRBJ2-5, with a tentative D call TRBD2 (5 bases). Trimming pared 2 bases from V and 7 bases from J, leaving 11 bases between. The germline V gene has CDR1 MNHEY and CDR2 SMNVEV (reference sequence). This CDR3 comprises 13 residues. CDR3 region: CASSLGGRGTQYF. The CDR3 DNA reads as TGTGCCAGCAGTTTAGGAGGACGGGGGACCCAGTACTTC.

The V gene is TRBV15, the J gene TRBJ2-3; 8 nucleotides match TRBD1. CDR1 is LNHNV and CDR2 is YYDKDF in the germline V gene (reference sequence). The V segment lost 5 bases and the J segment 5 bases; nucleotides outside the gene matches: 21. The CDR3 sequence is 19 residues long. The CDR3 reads CATSFQRRAGGAFRDTQYF. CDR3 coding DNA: TGTGCCACCAGCTTTCAACGCCGGGCAGGGGGCGCCTTTCGAGATACGCAGTATTTT.

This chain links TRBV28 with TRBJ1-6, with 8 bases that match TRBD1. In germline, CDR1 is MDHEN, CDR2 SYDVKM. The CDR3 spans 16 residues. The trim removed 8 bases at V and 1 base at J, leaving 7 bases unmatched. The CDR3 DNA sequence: TGTGCCAGCTTAGTAGGACAGGGTTCCTATAATTCACCCCTCCACTTT. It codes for CASLVGQGSYNSPLHF.

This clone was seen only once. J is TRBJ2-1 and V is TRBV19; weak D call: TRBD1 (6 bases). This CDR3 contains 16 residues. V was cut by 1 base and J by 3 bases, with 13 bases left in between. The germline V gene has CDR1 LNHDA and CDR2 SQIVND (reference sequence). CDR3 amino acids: CASSIGSDRYYNEQFF. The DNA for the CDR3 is TGTGCCAGTAGTATAGGTTCGGACAGATACTACAATGAGCAGTTCTTC.

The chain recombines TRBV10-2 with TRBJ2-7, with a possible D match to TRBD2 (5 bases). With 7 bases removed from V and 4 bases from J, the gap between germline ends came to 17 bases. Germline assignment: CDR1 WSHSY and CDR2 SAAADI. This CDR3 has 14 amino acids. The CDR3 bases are TGCGCCAGCATTAGGGTCGATTCGGGGTACGAGCAGTACTTC. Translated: CASIRVDSGYEQYF.

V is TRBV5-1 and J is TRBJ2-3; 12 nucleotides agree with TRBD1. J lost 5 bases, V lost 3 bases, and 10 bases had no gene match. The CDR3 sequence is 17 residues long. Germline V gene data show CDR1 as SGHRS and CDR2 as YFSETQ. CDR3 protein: CASSSDHGTGGIDTQYF. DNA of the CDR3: TGCGCCAGCAGCTCCGATCACGGGACAGGGGGCATAGATACGCAGTATTTT.

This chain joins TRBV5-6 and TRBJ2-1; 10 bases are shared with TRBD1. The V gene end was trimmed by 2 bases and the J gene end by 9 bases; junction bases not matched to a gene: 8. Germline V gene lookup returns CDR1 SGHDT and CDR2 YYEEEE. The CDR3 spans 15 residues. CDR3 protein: CASSLPGQGTREQFF. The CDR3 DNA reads TGTGCCAGCAGCTTACCGGGACAGGGGACCCGTGAGCAGTTCTTC.

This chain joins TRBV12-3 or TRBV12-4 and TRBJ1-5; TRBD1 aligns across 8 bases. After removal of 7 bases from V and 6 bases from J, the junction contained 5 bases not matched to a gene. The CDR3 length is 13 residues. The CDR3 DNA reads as TGTGCCAGCACCACGGACAGGGTTCAGCCCCAGCATTTT. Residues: CASTTDRVQPQHF.

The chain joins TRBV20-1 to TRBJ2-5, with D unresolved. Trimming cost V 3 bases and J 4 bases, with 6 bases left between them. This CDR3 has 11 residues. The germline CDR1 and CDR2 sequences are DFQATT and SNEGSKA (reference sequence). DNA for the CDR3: TGCAGTGCTAGTGTCGGAGAGACCCAGTACTTC. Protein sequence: CSASVGETQYF.

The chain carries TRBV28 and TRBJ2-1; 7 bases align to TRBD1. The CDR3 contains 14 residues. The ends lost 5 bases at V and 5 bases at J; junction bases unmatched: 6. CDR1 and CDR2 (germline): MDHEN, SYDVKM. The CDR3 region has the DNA TGTGCCAGCAGTAAAACCGGGACAGACAATGAGCAGTTCTTC. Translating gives CASSKTGTDNEQFF. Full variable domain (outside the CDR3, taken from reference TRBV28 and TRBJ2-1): DVKVTQSSRYLVKRTGEKVFLECVQDMDHENMFWYRQDPGLGLRLIYFSYDVKMKEKGDIPEGYSVSREKKERFSLILESASTNQTSMYLCASSKTGTDNEQFFGPGTRLTVL.

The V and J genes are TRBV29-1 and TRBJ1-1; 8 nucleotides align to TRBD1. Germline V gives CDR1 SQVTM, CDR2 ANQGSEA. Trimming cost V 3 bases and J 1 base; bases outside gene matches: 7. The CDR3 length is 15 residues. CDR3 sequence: CSVDLPGGANTEAFF. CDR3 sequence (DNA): TGCAGCGTTGATTTGCCAGGGGGCGCGAACACTGAAGCTTTCTTT.

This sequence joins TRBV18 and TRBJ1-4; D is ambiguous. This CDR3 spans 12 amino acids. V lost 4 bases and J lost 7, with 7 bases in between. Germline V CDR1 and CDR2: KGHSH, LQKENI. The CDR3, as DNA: TGTGCCAGCTCACGCAGAATTGAAAAACTGTTTTTT. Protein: CASSRRIEKLFF.

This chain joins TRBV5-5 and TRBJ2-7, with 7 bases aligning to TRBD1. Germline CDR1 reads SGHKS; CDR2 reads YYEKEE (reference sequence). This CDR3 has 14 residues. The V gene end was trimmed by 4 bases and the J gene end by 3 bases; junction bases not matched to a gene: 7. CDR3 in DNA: TGTGCCAGCAGCATCCGGGACAGCAACTACGAGCAGTACTTC. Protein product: CASSIRDSNYEQYF.